The present T cell receptor beta chain was sequenced within a study of OX40 agonist ivuxolimab in advanced cancers. Study context: Mean age about 60 years, range about 23 to 80; around 80% male.

Trimming pared 5 bases from V and 2 bases from J, leaving 8 bases between. The V gene's germline CDR1 is WNHNN and CDR2 SYGVQD (reference sequence). The CDR3 extends over 13 amino acids. Clones were sequenced by immunoSEQ multiplex PCR, and TCRdb holds only the in-frame ones, with some missing. The sample consists of about 82,000 clones, approximately 92% of them appearing once. Sample: CD4+ or CD8+ T cells sorted from blood, taken in a trial of the OX40 agonist ivuxolimab. The V gene is TRBV10-1, the J gene TRBJ2-3, with D perhaps matching TRBD2 (5 bases). This TCR came from an adult with an advanced solid tumor such as melanoma, head and neck, liver or kidney cancer. The CDR3 coding sequence is TGCGCCAGCAGTCAACGGGACACAGATACGCAGTATTTT. Amino acids: CASSQRDTDTQYF.